The 2 T cell receptor beta chains given below trace back to one sample, sequenced in a study of cytomegalovirus exposure and HLA in healthy donors. This PCR relied on a set of 60 Vbeta primers and 13 Jbeta primers. Sequenced by immunoSEQ multiplex PCR; TCRdb stores in-frame clones only, minus some. The table lists 150,000 to 200,000 clones, roughly three quarters of them singletons. The sequencing input was PBMCs. The receptors were gathered from a woman aged 45-59 years in good health and CMV-seropositive.

This clone was detected a few times. The chain recombines TRBV7-6 with TRBJ2-1; TRBD2 might be the D (5 bases). The length of the CDR3 is 18 residues. Germline V gene data show CDR1 as SGHVS and CDR2 as FNYEAQ. V dropped 5 bases and J dropped 0 bases, with 20 bases sitting between them. CDR3 nucleotide sequence: TGTGCCAGCAGCCCAAACCCAGGACTCGAAAGCTCCTACAATGAGCAGTTCTTC. Translating gives CASSPNPGLESSYNEQFF.

The chain employs TRBV14 and TRBJ1-1; 8 bases line up with TRBD1. This CDR3 has 15 amino acids. The germline gives CDR1 SGHDN, CDR2 FVKESK. Trimming removed 4 bases from V and 3 bases from J; junction bases left unmatched: 7. The CDR3 here is CASSRGTGGYTEAFF. The CDR3 DNA sequence: TGTGCCAGCAGCCGAGGGACAGGTGGGTACACTGAAGCTTTCTTT. The full variable domain, with the rest looked up from reference TRBV14 and TRBJ1-1, is EAGVTQFPSHSVIEKGQTVTLRCDPISGHDNLYWYRRVMGKEIKFLLHFVKESKQDESGMPNNRFLAERTGGTYSTLKVQPAELEDSGVYFCASSRGTGGYTEAFFGQGTRLTVV.